The 32 T cell receptor beta chains below all came from one sample that was sequenced in a study of T cell changes during pregnancy in multiple sclerosis. Only in-frame clones appear in the TCRdb table, and some are missing; sequencing was by immunoSEQ multiplex PCR. Of under 40,000 clones detected, around nine tenths appear once; the ten largest clones hold around 0.4%. Sequenced here: CD4+ T cells from peripheral blood mononuclear cells, sampled in the second trimester of pregnancy. Receptors originate from a female donor with multiple sclerosis, enrolled in a pregnancy study.

The rearrangement joins TRBV19 to TRBJ1-2; 7 positions match TRBD1. Germline V lookup: CDR1 LNHDA, CDR2 SQIVND (reference sequence). The V segment lost 1 base and the J segment 13 bases; nucleotides outside the gene matches: 18. The CDR3 contains 16 residues. CDR3 region: CASSIAFDRVAPGGTF. The CDR3 bases are TGTGCCAGTAGTATAGCATTTGACAGGGTAGCTCCAGGAGGCACCTTC.

The V and J genes are TRBV9 and TRBJ2-3; 8 bases are a match to TRBD1. There are 18 residues in the CDR3. The junction had 10 bases not matched to a gene; V was cut back by 0 bases and J by 1 base. Germline assignment: CDR1 SGDLS and CDR2 YYNGEE. CDR3 sequence reads: CASSVAIQGAVGTDTQYF. DNA of the CDR3: TGTGCCAGCAGCGTAGCCATTCAGGGGGCTGTGGGCACAGATACGCAGTATTTT.

The rearrangement joins TRBV2 to TRBJ2-5, with a possible D match to TRBD1 (5 bases). CDR1 is SNHLY and CDR2 is FYNNEI in the germline V gene. Trimming took 6 bases from V and 1 from J, leaving 15 bases between them. CDR3 length: 15 residues. CDR3 DNA: TGTGCCAGCAGCGCTTCGACAGCCACCCAAGAGACCCAGTACTTC. Translation: CASSASTATQETQYF. Filled out from reference TRBV2 and TRBJ2-5, the complete variable domain reads EPEVTQTPSHQVTQMGQEVILRCVPISNHLYFYWYRQILGQKVEFLVSFYNNEISEKSEIFDDQFSVERPDGSNFTLKIRSTKLEDSAMYFCASSASTATQETQYFGPGTRLLVL.

The chain recombines TRBV25-1 with TRBJ1-3; tentatively, D is TRBD1 (5 bases). Germline V gene lookup returns CDR1 MGHDK and CDR2 SYGVNS. Trimming removed 2 bases from V and 3 bases from J, with 20 bases in between. CDR3 length equals 18 residues. Here the CDR3 reads CASSEVGGGTTGGNTIYF. As DNA, the CDR3 is TGTGCCAGCAGTGAAGTCGGAGGAGGGACGACCGGTGGAAACACCATATATTTT.

The chain is built from TRBV30 and TRBJ2-7, with 7 bases fitting TRBD1. The V gene end was trimmed by 8 bases and the J gene end by 6 bases; junction bases not matched to a gene: 13. This CDR3 region has 13 residues. Germline V gene data show CDR1 as GTSNPN and CDR2 as SVGIG (reference sequence). CDR3 sequence: CAGWHRGLGEQYF. CDR3 DNA: TGTGCCGGATGGCACAGGGGCCTCGGCGAGCAGTACTTC.

J is TRBJ1-6 and V is TRBV18; D not certain. Looked up from germline, CDR1 is KGHSH and CDR2 is LQKENI. Trimming took off 2 bases at V and 5 bases at J, with 13 bases between the two ends. The CDR3 is made up of 16 amino acids. The CDR3 region is CASSPSTGNDNSPLHF. In DNA form, the CDR3 reads TGTGCCAGCTCACCAAGCACGGGAAACGATAATTCACCCCTCCACTTT.

This chain connects TRBV5-1 to TRBJ2-5; 10 bases match TRBD1. CDR1 is SGHRS and CDR2 is YFSETQ in the germline V gene. The CDR3 has 17 amino acids. V shed 2 bases and J 11 bases; nucleotides not matched to a gene: 18. The CDR3 DNA is TGCGCCAGCAGCTTATTCACGCCGACCGGGACAGGGGAAAAGCAGTACTTC. Translated: CASSLFTPTGTGEKQYF.

In this sample, this clone turned up once. The V call is TRBV18, the J call TRBJ1-5; D unclear. Germline V gene sequence: CDR1 KGHSH, CDR2 LQKENI. There are 13 residues in the CDR3. Trimming pared 2 bases from V and 4 bases from J, leaving 6 bases between. The CDR3 sequence: CASSPAGNQPQHF. Here the CDR3 DNA reads TGTGCCAGCTCACCAGCAGGTAATCAGCCCCAGCATTTT.

V and J are TRBV7-2 and TRBJ2-2; possibly TRBD2 for D (5 bases). V was shortened by 0 bases and J by 7 bases, with 9 bases between the two germline ends. Germline V gene data show CDR1 as SGHTA and CDR2 as FQGNSA. The CDR3 covers 14 residues. The CDR3 coding sequence is TGTGCCAGCAGCTTAGCGCCGGGGATCGGGGAGCTGTTTTTT. Translation: CASSLAPGIGELFF.

This chain links TRBV7-3 with TRBJ2-5; a weak D match, TRBD1 (6 bases). This CDR3 comprises 15 residues. Germline lookup yields CDR1 SGHTA and CDR2 FQGTGA. Trimming stripped 2 bases from V and 4 bases from J, with 14 bases between. In DNA, the CDR3 is TGTGCCAGCAGCTTACAGCAGGGGTGGGGAGAGACCCAGTACTTC. Translation gives CASSLQQGWGETQYF.

V usage is TRBV9 and J usage is TRBJ2-3; TRBD2 matches 8 bases. The trim removed 2 bases at V and 5 bases at J, leaving 4 bases unmatched. Germline V gene sequence: CDR1 SGDLS, CDR2 YYNGEE. This CDR3 spans 14 amino acids. DNA for the CDR3: TGTGCCAGCAGCGTCGGGGGGGCGGGAGATACGCAGTATTTT. Its translation: CASSVGGAGDTQYF. Complete variable domain (other parts from reference TRBV9 and TRBJ2-3): DSGVTQTPKHLITATGQRVTLRCSPRSGDLSVYWYQQSLDQGLQFLIQYYNGEERAKGNILERFSAQQFPDLHSELNLSSLELGDSALYFCASSVGGAGDTQYFGPGTRLTVL.

The chain links TRBV2 to TRBJ1-1, with TRBD1 matching 7 bases. Germline V gene sequence: CDR1 SNHLY, CDR2 FYNNEI. Trimming cost V 4 bases and J 5 bases; bases outside gene matches: 7. The CDR3 loop spans 14 amino acids. The CDR3 region has the DNA TGTGCCAGCAGTGGACAGGGTGGAGGAACTGAAGCTTTCTTT. Its protein is CASSGQGGGTEAFF.

The gene calls are TRBV5-4 and TRBJ2-2; 10 bases align to TRBD2. Germline CDR1 is SGHNT and CDR2 is YYREEE (reference sequence). Trimming cost V 2 bases and J 5 bases; bases outside gene matches: 15. This CDR3 is built from 19 residues. The DNA for the CDR3 is TGTGCCAGCAGCTTCTTTGGGGGCACTAGCGGGATAGGGACCGGGGAGCTGTTTTTT. Amino acids: CASSFFGGTSGIGTGELFF.

The rearrangement joins TRBV7-2 to TRBJ1-5, with D perhaps TRBD1 (5 bases). This CDR3 is 17 amino acids long. Per the germline V gene, CDR1 is SGHTA and CDR2 is FQGNSA. Trimming left V 5 bases short and J 0 bases short, with 17 bases between. The CDR3 nucleotides read TGTGCCAGCAGCCTTGGGGGACGGGGGTATAGCAATCAGCCCCAGCATTTT. Translation gives CASSLGGRGYSNQPQHF.

The rearrangement joins TRBV6-5 to TRBJ2-5; 7 bases align to TRBD1. The germline V gene has CDR1 MNHEY and CDR2 SVGAGI. This CDR3 is built from 13 residues. V trimming: 7 bases; J trimming: 3 bases; junction bases outside the gene matches: 5. CDR3 coding DNA: TGTGCCAGCAAAATAACAGGGGAAGAGACCCAGTACTTC. It specifies CASKITGEETQYF.

J is TRBJ2-3 and V is TRBV7-7, with D tentatively TRBD2 (5 bases). The ends were cut back, 5 bases at V and 2 bases at J, with 14 bases in the middle. CDR3 size: 15 residues. Per the germline V gene, CDR1 is SSHAT and CDR2 is FNYEAQ (reference sequence). In nucleotides, the CDR3 is TGTGCCAGCAGCGTTGGAGGATCCCACACAGATACGCAGTATTTT. This sequence encodes CASSVGGSHTDTQYF.

The chain employs TRBV18 and TRBJ1-4; TRBD1 matches 8 bases. The germline CDR1 and CDR2 sequences are KGHSH and LQKENI. V shed 3 bases and J 4 bases; nucleotides not matched to a gene: 10. The CDR3 has 17 amino acids. The CDR3 DNA is TGTGCCAGCTCACCCCGATCCGGGACAGGAGTTAATGAAAAACTGTTTTTT. Translating it yields CASSPRSGTGVNEKLFF.

The gene calls are TRBV14 and TRBJ1-1; D unclear. Germline V lookup: CDR1 SGHDN, CDR2 FVKESK. CDR3 length: 14 amino acids. The V end lost 1 base, the J end lost 4 bases, and 10 bases lay between the germline ends. The CDR3 spells CASSQVVGPTEAFF. CDR3 in DNA: TGTGCCAGCAGCCAAGTGGTGGGCCCCACTGAAGCTTTCTTT.

The chain employs TRBV6-5 and TRBJ2-3; D possibly corresponds to TRBD2 (5 bases). Germline V lookup: CDR1 MNHEY, CDR2 SVGAGI. V was trimmed by 6 bases and J by 0 bases, leaving 13 bases between them. The CDR3 consists of 15 residues. The CDR3 sequence: CASRRDRRSTDTQYF. The CDR3, as DNA: TGTGCCAGCAGGAGGGATCGCCGCAGCACAGATACGCAGTATTTT.

As DNA, the CDR3 is TGTGCCAGCAGTTACTCCCTGAATCAGCCCCAGCATTTT. Protein: CASSYSLNQPQHF. The chain employs TRBV6-5 and TRBJ1-5; no reliable D call. The germline V gene encodes CDR1 MNHEY and CDR2 SVGAGI. Trimming removed 0 bases from V and 4 bases from J, with 4 bases in between. This CDR3 region has 13 residues.

The chain combines TRBV11-2 with TRBJ2-5; TRBD2 matches 8 bases. This CDR3 has 15 amino acids. In germline, CDR1 is SGHAT, CDR2 FQNNGV. With V trimmed by 4 bases and J by 5 bases, 9 bases remained unmatched. The CDR3 loop reads CASSSGTRYGETQYF. CDR3 in DNA: TGTGCCAGCAGCTCCGGGACTAGATATGGGGAGACCCAGTACTTC.

This chain joins TRBV4-2 and TRBJ2-2; 12 nucleotides align to TRBD2. The ends lost 0 bases at V and 6 bases at J; junction bases unmatched: 2. The CDR3 has 16 amino acids. CDR1 and CDR2 (germline): LGHNA, YNFKEQ. CDR3 in DNA: TGTGCCAGCAGCCAAGAGTGGACTAGCGGGGCCGGGGAGCTGTTTTTT. Residues: CASSQEWTSGAGELFF.

This chain joins TRBV19 and TRBJ2-5; possible D gene TRBD1, 7 bases. The germline V and J ends were trimmed by 4 bases and 1 base, with 16 bases remaining between them. The CDR3 length is 16 residues. CDR1 LNHDA and CDR2 SQIVND come from the germline V gene (reference sequence). CDR3 in DNA: TGTGCCAGTAGTAGGCAGGGGGGCCAAAGCCAAGAGACCCAGTACTTC. Translation gives CASSRQGGQSQETQYF.

The chain employs TRBV7-9 and TRBJ2-3, with TRBD1 matching over 8 bases. The length of the CDR3 is 17 residues. After removal of 1 base from V and 2 bases from J, the junction contained 8 bases not matched to a gene. CDR1 and CDR2 (germline): SEHNR, FQNEAQ (reference sequence). CDR3: CASSLERGRGPTDTQYF. CDR3 nucleotides: TGTGCCAGCAGCTTAGAACGGGGCAGGGGGCCCACAGATACGCAGTATTTT.

The chain has TRBV27 and TRBJ2-5, with D possibly matching TRBD2 (7 bases). In germline, CDR1 is MNHEY, CDR2 SMNVEV (reference sequence). The CDR3 totals 14 residues. The ends were cut back, 3 bases at V and 5 bases at J, with 13 bases in the middle. In nucleotides, the CDR3 is TGTGCCAGCAGTTTTTCGGGGGGCGGCGAGACCCAGTACTTC. It yields the protein CASSFSGGGETQYF.

This sequence joins TRBV27 and TRBJ2-7; tentative D call: TRBD1 (6 bases). Trimming stripped 3 bases from V and 2 bases from J, with 14 bases between. The CDR3 consists of 15 residues. CDR1 is MNHEY and CDR2 is SMNVEV in the germline V gene (reference sequence). The CDR3 DNA reads as TGTGCCAGCAGTTTCCCAGGGGACCATACCTACGAGCAGTACTTC. Protein sequence: CASSFPGDHTYEQYF.

The chain couples TRBV27 to TRBJ2-7; D remains ambiguous. The CDR3 is made up of 14 amino acids. From germline, CDR1 is MNHEY and CDR2 SMNVEV (reference sequence). Trimming took off 0 bases at V and 2 bases at J, with 8 bases between the two ends. The CDR3 protein is CASSLSRIPYEQYF. Here the CDR3 DNA reads TGTGCCAGCAGTTTATCCAGAATCCCCTACGAGCAGTACTTC.

This chain links TRBV6-1 with TRBJ1-4; no clear D. The germline CDR1 and CDR2 sequences are MNHNS and SASEGT. Trimming shortened V by 5 bases and J by 0 bases, and 7 bases separated the two germline ends. The CDR3 is 14 amino acids. CDR3 in DNA: TGTGCCAGCAGTCCAGGTGCAACTAATGAAAAACTGTTTTTT. Its translation is CASSPGATNEKLFF.

This chain joins TRBV5-6 and TRBJ2-5; no clear D gene. V was cut by 0 bases and J by 5 bases, with 8 bases left in between. The CDR3 contains 13 residues. CDR1 and CDR2 (germline): SGHDT, YYEEEE. The CDR3 protein is CASSLVPGETQYF. CDR3 bases: TGTGCCAGCAGCTTGGTACCCGGTGAGACCCAGTACTTC. Full variable domain (remainder filled in from reference TRBV5-6 and TRBJ2-5): DAGVTQSPTHLIKTRGQQVTLRCSPKSGHDTVSWYQQALGQGPQFIFQYYEEEERQRGNFPDRFSGHQFPNYSSELNVNALLLGDSALYLCASSLVPGETQYFGPGTRLLVL.

This clone has only a few counts. The CDR3 region is CASSNSGQAYEQYF. The CDR3 DNA sequence: TGTGCCAGCAGCAATTCCGGACAGGCTTACGAGCAGTACTTC. The gene calls are TRBV21-1 and TRBJ2-7; the DNA was not used to check the table's D call, TRBD1. TRBV21-1 constitutes a pseudogene. This CDR3 spans 14 amino acids.

Relative to its sample, this clone is medium-sized. The chain couples TRBV5-1 to TRBJ1-5; D possibly corresponds to TRBD1 (5 bases). This CDR3 is 14 amino acids long. Germline V gene data show CDR1 as SGHRS and CDR2 as YFSETQ. The ends were cut back, 5 bases at V and 4 bases at J, with 13 bases in the middle. CDR3 in amino acids: CASSPEGQNQPQHF. DNA for the CDR3: TGCGCCAGCAGTCCGGAGGGGCAGAATCAGCCCCAGCATTTT.

This clone was found a few times. The CDR3 DNA reads TGCAGCGTTCTCGACTTGGGACAGGGGGGCGATACGCAGTATTTT. It is translated as CSVLDLGQGGDTQYF. The chain has TRBV29-1 and TRBJ2-3, with 11 bases fitting TRBD1. V gave up 5 bases and J gave up 6 bases; unmatched junction bases: 10. Germline V gives CDR1 SQVTM, CDR2 ANQGSEA. The CDR3 is 15 residues long.